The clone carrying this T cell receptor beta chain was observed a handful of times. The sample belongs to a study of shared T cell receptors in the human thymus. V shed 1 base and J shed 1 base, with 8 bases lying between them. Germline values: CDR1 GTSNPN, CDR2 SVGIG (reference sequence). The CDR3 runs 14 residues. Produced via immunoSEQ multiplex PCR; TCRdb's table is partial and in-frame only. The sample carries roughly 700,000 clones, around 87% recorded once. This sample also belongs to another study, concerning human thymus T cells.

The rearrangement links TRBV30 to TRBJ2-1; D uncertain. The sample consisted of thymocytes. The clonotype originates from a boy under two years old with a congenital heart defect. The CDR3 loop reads CAWSGQESYNEQFF. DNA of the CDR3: TGTGCCTGGAGTGGCCAGGAATCCTACAATGAGCAGTTCTTC.